This note documents a single T cell receptor (beta chain) sequence. This record belongs to a study of human thymus T cells. Some clones are missing from TCRdb's copy, which holds only in-frame ones; the method was immunoSEQ multiplex PCR. The sample shows 45,000 to 50,000 clones, roughly 94% of them seen only once. Germline values: CDR1 GTSNPN, CDR2 SVGIG (reference sequence). J lost 10 bases, V lost 0 bases, and 11 bases had no gene match. CDR3 length: 14 residues. The gene calls are TRBV30 and TRBJ1-1; 7 bases match TRBD1. Sequences were obtained from blood. The sequence was collected from a girl less than two years old with a congenital heart defect but otherwise immunologically healthy. The CDR3 bases are TGTGCCTGGAGTGTTGGACAGGTCCTGAGGAGAGCTTTCTTT. This gives the protein CAWSVGQVLRRAFF.